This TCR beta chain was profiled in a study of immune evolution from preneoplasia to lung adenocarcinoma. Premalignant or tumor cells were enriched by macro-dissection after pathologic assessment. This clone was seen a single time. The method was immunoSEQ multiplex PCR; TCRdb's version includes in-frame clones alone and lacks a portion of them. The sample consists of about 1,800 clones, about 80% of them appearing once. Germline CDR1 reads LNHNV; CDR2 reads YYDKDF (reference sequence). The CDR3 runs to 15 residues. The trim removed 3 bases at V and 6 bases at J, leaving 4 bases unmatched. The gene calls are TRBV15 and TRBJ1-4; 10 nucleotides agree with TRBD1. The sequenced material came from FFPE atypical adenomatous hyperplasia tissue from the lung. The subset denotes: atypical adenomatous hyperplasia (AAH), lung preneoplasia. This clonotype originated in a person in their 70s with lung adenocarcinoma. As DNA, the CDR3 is TGTGCCACCAGCAGCCGGGACAGGGGAGATGAAAAACTGTTTTTT. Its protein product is CATSSRDRGDEKLFF. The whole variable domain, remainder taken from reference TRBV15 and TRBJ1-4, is DAMVIQNPRYQVTQFGKPVTLSCSQTLNHNVMYWYQQKSSQAPKLLFHYYDKDFNNEADTPDNFQSRRPNTSFCFLDIRSPGLGDTAMYLCATSSRDRGDEKLFFGSGTQLSVL.